This T cell receptor beta chain originates from a study of OX40 agonist ivuxolimab in advanced cancers. Regarding the complete study: Ivuxolimab was an agonistic, fully human IgG2 monoclonal antibody directed against OX40 (CD134), a costimulatory receptor. Intravenous ivuxolimab was administered to patients every 2 weeks at six dose levels: 0.01, 0.1, 0.3, 1.5, 3 and 10 mg/kg. Of the roughly 50 dose-escalation patients, hepatocellular carcinoma was present in some 19, melanoma in around 15, renal cell carcinoma in 9 and head and neck cancer in 9. In the dose-escalation cohort, roughly 82% of patients were male, and the mean age was roughly 60 years with a range of about 20 to 79. Prior anti-PD-1, anti-PD-L1 or anti-CTLA-4 therapy was permitted, and checkpoint inhibitors had been received by under 50% of dose-escalation patients. Partial responses occurred in three dose-escalation patients: two with cutaneous melanoma and one with hepatocellular carcinoma. Peripheral TCRbeta sequencing was intended to test whether TCR sequence diversity was altered and clonal T-cell expansion was caused by ivuxolimab. The paper covers the monotherapy dose-escalation part of the phase I ivuxolimab trial, which included N ≈ 52 patients.

The CDR3 measures 14 amino acids from cysteine to phenylalanine. Only CDR3 DNA is held: 42 bases, read in frame from base 1. From a lookup of the germline V gene, CDR1 and CDR2 are SQVTM and ANQGSEA. Trimming removed 5 bases from V and 6 bases from J; the gene matches leave 9 bases unexplained. For sequencing of the TCRbeta CDR3 region, genomic DNA was extracted from the sorted cells. TCRbeta CDR3 regions were sequenced using the immunoSEQ Assay. TCRdb holds this immuneACCESS table with in-frame rearrangements only. Some clones are missing; in checked studies, unresolved V genes explain under half, and the rest has no known cause. Here the sample has some 80,000 clones; around 88% occur a single time. The ten biggest clones cover 6.9% of the sample. Patients with a history of autoimmune disease or receiving systemic immunosuppression were excluded from the trial. Peripheral blood for TCR sequencing was drawn from every dose cohort at baseline, at cycle 4 day 1 and at cycle 7 day 1. Samples came from an open-label, multicenter, first-in-human phase I dose-escalation trial of ivuxolimab. The trial enrolled adults with locally advanced or metastatic head and neck squamous cell, hepatocellular, melanoma or renal cell carcinoma. CD4+ and CD8+ T cells were sorted separately from peripheral blood before TCR sequencing.

Results the study describes overall, beyond this receptor: After ivuxolimab, CD8+ T cells had more expanded clones than CD4+ T cells on average. Which antigens the clonally expanded peripheral T cells were specific for was not determined. Low levels of normalized T-cell clonal expansion were also seen in some patients who did not respond. At doses from 0.1 to 3.0 mg/kg, clonal expansion was seen in both CD4+ and CD8+ blood T cells between baseline and week 6. In the 0.1-3.0 mg/kg groups, partial responders were among the patients with the lowest normalized peripheral clonal expansion, particularly in CD8+ T cells.

In regard to this clone: Its cognate antigen has yet to be identified. There are no base qualities to consult, and no much larger clone falls within one base.

The source of this sequence is an adult with an advanced solid tumor such as melanoma, head and neck, liver or kidney cancer. Rearrangement joined TRBV29-1 to TRBJ2-3, with 9 junctional bases fitting TRBD1. Sequences were derived from CD4+ or CD8+ T cells sorted from blood, sampled in a trial of the OX40 agonist ivuxolimab. CDR3 sequence: CSVLRRQGVDTQYF. The nucleotides are TGCAGCGTTTTAAGACGACAGGGGGTGGATACGCAGTATTTT.